The source of this T cell receptor (beta chain) is a study of blood T cell repertoires in COVID-19. Looking at the study overall: Samples came from the United States, Italy and Spain, spanning acute and convalescent COVID-19.

This clone was recorded once. The authors' processing: By means of reference gene primer amplification, nucleated cell counts were estimated. The protocol was immunoSEQ multiplex PCR, while the TCRdb copy is restricted to in-frame clones and leaves out a portion. That table gives V, J and clone size, and the DNA gave D and trimming. This table holds 150,000 to 200,000 clones, 81% found once. V dropped 2 bases and J dropped 4 bases, with 15 bases sitting between them. This CDR3 has 17 residues. Germline CDR1 is SGHNT and CDR2 is YENEEA. Patients at the Seattle site were enrolled during active infection and followed longitudinally.

Sequencing input: peripheral blood. The chain joins TRBV11-3 to TRBJ2-6, with TRBD2 as a possible D gene (5 bases). This sequence was found in a woman aged 80 or over with COVID-19, enrolled during active disease. As DNA, the CDR3 is TGTGCCAGCAGCTTACGGGGAGCATATGAGGGGGCCAACGTCCTGACTTTC. Translation gives CASSLRGAYEGANVLTF.